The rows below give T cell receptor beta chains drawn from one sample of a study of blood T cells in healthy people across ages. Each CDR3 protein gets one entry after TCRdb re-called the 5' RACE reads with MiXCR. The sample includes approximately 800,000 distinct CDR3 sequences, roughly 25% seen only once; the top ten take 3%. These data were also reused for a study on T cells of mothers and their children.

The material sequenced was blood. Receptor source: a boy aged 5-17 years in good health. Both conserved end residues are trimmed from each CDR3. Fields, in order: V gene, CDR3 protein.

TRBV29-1,SVGSWGNYEQY
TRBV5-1,ASSLGELEETQY
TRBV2,ASSVLGAGELF
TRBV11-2,ASSLLAVFAN
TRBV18,ASSWLQGYSGNEQF
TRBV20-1,SARAPSGVSKNIQY
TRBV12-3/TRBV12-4,ASSQKPAGYQPQH
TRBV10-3,AISEGTGTDEQF
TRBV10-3,AISESEGSGNTEAF
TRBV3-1,ASSQVFTGTGDEQY
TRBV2,ASSAPGGNYGYT
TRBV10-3,AISKGFYNSPLH
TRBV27,ASTPGLSGTDTQY
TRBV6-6,ASSSGGVTDTQY
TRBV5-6,ASSLRQGSGNSPLH
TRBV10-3,AISARGNQNTEAF
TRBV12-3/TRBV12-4,ASSLRGQEAF
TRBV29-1,SVEVGDREVETQY
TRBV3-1,ASSHQGYGYT
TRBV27,ASSPTPSGGRHEQY